These T cell receptor beta chains were read from a single sample in a study of technical replicates of blood from a handful of donors. Sequencing was performed with immunoSEQ multiplex PCR; in TCRdb, only in-frame clones are kept and a portion is missing. In the table there are more than 65,000 clones, more than 85% of which are singletons. Material for sequencing was T cells isolated from PBMCs. The receptors originated from a human donor in good health. Each CDR3 is given with its conserved first and last residue. A D gene is named only where the DNA matches it firmly. Some rows mark clone size as missing; the rest say once, few, many or name a class of expanded clone.

v_call,clone_size,cdr3_length,j_call,d_call,cdr3_aa,cdr3_nt
TRBV29-1,.,16,TRBJ2-1,.,CRDPFEAGRSYNEQFF,TGCAGAGACCCTTTCGAGGCGGGAAGATCATACAATGAGCAGTTCTTC
TRBV4-3,.,17,TRBJ2-7,TRBD2,CASSQVLAGGPSYEQYF,TGCGCCAGCAGCCAGGTACTAGCGGGAGGTCCCTCCTACGAGCAGTACTTC
TRBV5-6,.,16,TRBJ2-1,TRBD2,CASIPSGRNRRDEQFF,TGTGCCAGCATTCCTAGCGGGAGGAACCGCCGGGATGAGCAGTTCTTC
TRBV28,.,15,TRBJ2-7,.,CASSTGGTGSGEQYF,TGTGCCAGCAGCACGGGAGGGACAGGGTCGGGGGAGCAGTACTTC
TRBV19,.,13,TRBJ2-3,.,CASSIIRGDTQYF,TGTGCCAGTAGTATTATAAGGGGCGATACGCAGTATTTT
TRBV7-9,few,14,TRBJ1-5,TRBD1,CASSLGQGNQPQHF,TGTGCCAGCAGCTTAGGACAGGGGAATCAGCCCCAGCATTTT
TRBV4-3,.,18,TRBJ2-3,TRBD2,CASSQDGTSGSVTDTQYF,TGCGCCAGCAGCCAAGACGGGACTAGCGGGAGTGTCACAGATACGCAGTATTTT
TRBV5-4,few,12,TRBJ2-7,.,CASSLDNGEQYF,TGTGCCAGCAGCTTGGACAATGGCGAGCAGTACTTC
TRBV7-9,.,13,TRBJ1-1,.,CASSTGLATEAFF,TGTGCCAGCAGCACAGGGTTGGCCACTGAAGCTTTCTTT
TRBV9,once,14,TRBJ1-3,.,CASSPAASGNTIYF,TGTGCCAGCAGCCCGGCGGCTTCTGGAAACACCATATATTTT
TRBV5-6,.,14,TRBJ2-7,.,CASRAYSPNYEQYF,TGTGCCAGCAGGGCTTACAGCCCAAACTACGAGCAGTACTTC
TRBV19,.,15,TRBJ1-3,.,CASSIVGRAADTIYF,TGTGCCAGTAGTATAGTTGGCAGGGCCGCTGACACCATATATTTT
TRBV5-1,.,14,TRBJ2-5,.,CASSLAQIQETQYF,TGCGCCAGCAGCTTGGCGCAGATCCAAGAGACCCAGTACTTC
TRBV6-6,.,15,TRBJ2-2,TRBD1,CASSRDSVNTGELFF,TGTGCCAGCAGCCGGGACAGTGTTAACACCGGGGAGCTGTTTTTT
TRBV5-6,.,15,TRBJ1-4,TRBD1,CASSRWDRGTEKLFF,TGTGCCAGCAGCCGATGGGACAGGGGGACTGAAAAACTGTTTTTT
TRBV4-1,.,14,TRBJ2-5,TRBD1,CASSLGQGGETQYF,TGCGCCAGCAGCCTCGGACAGGGGGGAGAGACCCAGTACTTC
TRBV5-1,.,16,TRBJ1-4,.,CASSTKDGATNEKLFF,TGCGCCAGCAGCACTAAAGACGGTGCAACTAATGAAAAACTGTTTTTT
TRBV19,.,17,TRBJ2-7,TRBD1,CASSIDLGQSQSYEQYF,TGTGCCAGTAGTATAGATCTGGGACAGAGCCAATCCTACGAGCAGTACTTC
TRBV7-6,.,15,TRBJ1-4,.,CASSLWARGNEKLFF,TGTGCCAGCAGCTTATGGGCCAGGGGAAATGAAAAACTGTTTTTT
TRBV5-4,.,15,TRBJ1-1,.,CASSFGGGVNTEAFF,TGTGCCAGCAGCTTCGGGGGGGGCGTGAACACTGAAGCTTTCTTT
TRBV7-2,.,14,TRBJ2-7,TRBD1,CASSLDRGVHEQYF,TGTGCCAGCAGCTTAGACAGGGGGGTCCACGAGCAGTACTTC
TRBV30,.,18,TRBJ2-5,TRBD2,CAWSVRLGTSGSAETQYF,TGTGCCTGGAGTGTACGTCTAGGAACTAGCGGGAGCGCAGAGACCCAGTACTTC
TRBV12-5,.,15,TRBJ2-1,TRBD2,CASARGGSSYNEQFF,TGTGCTAGTGCTAGGGGCGGGAGCTCCTACAATGAGCAGTTCTTC
TRBV7-9,.,14,TRBJ2-7,.,CASSLGFAAYEQYF,TGTGCCAGCAGCTTAGGATTCGCGGCCTACGAGCAGTACTTC
TRBV6-5,.,15,TRBJ2-4,TRBD2,CASSQRTREKNIQYF,TGTGCCAGCAGCCAACGGACTAGAGAGAAAAACATTCAGTACTTC
TRBV11-3,.,12,TRBJ2-1,.,CASSTTGFEQFF,TGTGCCAGCAGTACCACAGGTTTCGAGCAGTTCTTC
TRBV6-1,.,13,TRBJ2-3,TRBD2,CASRTSGTDTQYF,TGTGCCAGCAGGACTAGCGGCACAGATACGCAGTATTTT